The table lists the clone carrying this T cell receptor beta chain with a count of one. Its cognate antigen is unknown. V trimming: 0 bases; J trimming: 7 bases; junction bases outside the gene matches: 16. This CDR3 is built from 18 residues. The V gene's germline CDR1 is LGHNA and CDR2 YSLEER. This record comes from a study of cytomegalovirus exposure and HLA in healthy donors. Study-wide results and limits: In vitro assays verified that a few CMV-associated chains recognized CMV antigens specifically. TRBV6-2, TRBV6-3 and other indistinguishable V segments were excluded.

The PCR contained 60 Vbeta and 13 Jbeta primers. Using immunoSEQ multiplex PCR, the repertoire was profiled, and TCRdb retains in-frame clones only, with some absent. The sample consists of 100,000 to 150,000 clones, just over 75% of them appearing once. The clonotype comes from a woman aged 45-65 years in good health and CMV-seronegative. J is TRBJ2-7 and V is TRBV4-3; TRBD2 matches at 9 bases. Sequenced: PBMCs. The CDR3 sequence is CASSQDLDSGRLGLEQYV. As DNA, the CDR3 is TGCGCCAGCAGCCAAGATCTGGATAGCGGGAGATTGGGTTTAGAGCAGTACGTC.